The rows below give T cell receptor beta chains drawn from one sample of a study of T-cell memory formation after mild COVID-19. TCRdb re-analysed the 5' RACE reads in MiXCR, keeping a single row per CDR3 protein. Of about 360,000 distinct CDR3 sequences listed, roughly an eighth are singletons. Source material: PBMCs or a T cell subset sorted from them (not recorded which). The receptors originated from a man younger than 35 who had mild COVID-19 (a few samples of this study predate the infection). Cell type and time point are not known. Each CDR3 is given with its conserved first and last residue. The D gene is left open where the match is weak. Clone size is shown for a subset of rows, as once, few, many or a class of expanded clone.

TRBV7-3	TRBJ2-1	TRBD1	many	TGTGCCAGCAGCTCAACAGGGGGATCCTACAATGAGCAGTTCTTC	CASSSTGGSYNEQFF
TRBV3-1	TRBJ2-5	NA	few	TGTGCCAGCAGCCAAGAAGCCGAAACCCAGTACTTC	CASSQEAETQYF
TRBV12-5	TRBJ2-7	TRBD2	NA	TGTGCTAGTGGTTTGGTACTGGGCGGGGGGGCCTCAAACGAGCAGTACTTC	CASGLVLGGGASNEQYF
TRBV28	TRBJ2-1	TRBD2	NA	TGTGCCAGCAGTTCTCCCCGGGAGGGGATGGGTGAGCAGTTCTTC	CASSSPREGMGEQFF
TRBV7-9	TRBJ1-1	NA	few	TGTGCCAGCAGCTCGAGGGGTAGGAGGGCTTTCTTT	CASSSRGRRAFF
TRBV6-5	TRBJ1-1	NA	few	TGTGCCAGCAATGGATGGGGGTTGAACACTGAAGCTTTCTTT	CASNGWGLNTEAFF
TRBV29-1	TRBJ2-1	NA	NA	TGCTGTGGCGGGGGCCCGGTCCGTGAGCAGTTCTTC	CCGGGPVREQFF
TRBV2	TRBJ1-4	NA	NA	TGTGCCAGCGGGGATGGCAGCGCCCTTCCTAATGAAAAACTGTTTTTT	CASGDGSALPNEKLFF
TRBV5-1	TRBJ1-1	NA	few	TGCGCCAGCAGCCCCGGAGGGCAAACTGAAGCTTTCTTT	CASSPGGQTEAFF
TRBV12-3/TRBV12-4	TRBJ1-1	TRBD1	few	TGTGCCAGCAGTACCGGACAGGGGGGCACTGAAGCTTTCTTT	CASSTGQGGTEAFF
TRBV5-1	TRBJ1-2	TRBD1	NA	TGCGCCAGCAGCTTGGGATCAGGGGGCCTTGGCTACACCTTC	CASSLGSGGLGYTF
TRBV12-3/TRBV12-4	TRBJ1-4	NA	few	TGTGCCAGCAGCGTACACGGGGAAAAACTGTTTTTT	CASSVHGEKLFF
TRBV18	TRBJ2-2	NA	NA	TGTGCCAGCTCACCCTTCCCAAGAGGTCGTTCCGGGGAGCTGTTTTTT	CASSPFPRGRSGELFF
TRBV6-2/TRBV6-3	TRBJ2-2	TRBD1	few	TGTGCCAGCAGCCGCAGAAACAGGGACAGATACACCGGGGAGCTGTTTTTT	CASSRRNRDRYTGELFF
TRBV7-2	TRBJ2-1	TRBD1	few	TGTGCCAGCAGCAGAGCACCGGGACAGGGTTCCTACAATGAGCAGTTCTTC	CASSRAPGQGSYNEQFF
TRBV4-3	TRBJ2-5	NA	few	TGCGCCAGCAGCCAAGATGCAAGTATGAGACTAGAGACCCAGTACTTC	CASSQDASMRLETQYF
TRBV3-1	TRBJ2-5	NA	few	TGTGCCAGCAGCCAAGATATCGGAGCCGGACGTGAAACCCAGTACTTC	CASSQDIGAGRETQYF
TRBV7-9	TRBJ2-5	NA	few	TGTGCCAGCAGCTTGCAGACAGGTCAAGAGACCCAGTACTTC	CASSLQTGQETQYF
TRBV20-1	TRBJ1-6	NA	NA	TGCAGTGCTAGATCCGGGGCGGATTCACCCCTCCACTTT	CSARSGADSPLHF
TRBV6-5	TRBJ1-1	NA	NA	TGTGCCAGCATTAGAGACCAAGGGGTTACTGAAGCTTTCTTT	CASIRDQGVTEAFF
TRBV24-1	TRBJ1-2	NA	NA	TGTGCCACCAGTGACTTACCAGGGGAGGGAGGCTACACCTTC	CATSDLPGEGGYTF
TRBV7-8	TRBJ2-7	TRBD2	few	TGTGCCAGCAGCCCGACTAGCGGGGGGGCCCACGAGCAGTACTTC	CASSPTSGGAHEQYF
TRBV18	TRBJ1-2	NA	NA	TGTGCCAGCTCACCAGAGAATGGAGGCTATGGCTACACCTTC	CASSPENGGYGYTF
TRBV7-2	TRBJ2-3	TRBD2	NA	TGTGCCAGCAGCAAAGCTGGACTAGCCCTCCTAGATACGCAGTATTTT	CASSKAGLALLDTQYF